The sequence of this T cell receptor beta chain was determined in a study of blood T cells in healthy people across ages. A second PCR of 7 to 11 cycles used a sample-barcoded 5' primer and a J-beta primer mix. MiXCR, applied by TCRdb to the 5' RACE reads, yields one record per CDR3 protein. The table has 700,000 to 800,000 distinct CDR3 sequences, roughly 43% seen once; the top ten hold roughly 20%. This CDR3 contains 15 residues. The germline V gene has CDR1 DFQATT and CDR2 SNEGSKA (reference sequence). V was clipped by 0 bases and J by 5 bases; unmatched bases: 10. The chain couples TRBV20-1 to TRBJ2-7; 7 positions agree with TRBD2. The sequence was collected from a woman aged 55-69 years in good health. The sample taken for sequencing was blood. The DNA for the CDR3 is TGCAGTGCTAGAGATCTTGCGGGAGAGGGCAACGAGCAGTACTTC. Translated: CSARDLAGEGNEQYF.